Listed here are 12 T cell receptor beta chains from one sample, sequenced in a study of blood T cell repertoires in COVID-19. Measured with immunoSEQ multiplex PCR; TCRdb has only the in-frame clones, and not every one. The table lists roughly 200,000 clones, 86% of them singletons. Sample: PBMCs or T cells enriched from blood (not recorded which). These receptors came from a woman aged 40 to 50 in a cohort exposed to, infected with or recovered from COVID-19 (not recorded which).

This clone was picked up a small number of times. The V gene is TRBV11-3, the J gene TRBJ1-3, with a possible D match to TRBD1 (6 bases). Germline V gene data show CDR1 as SGHNT and CDR2 as YENEEA. The CDR3 runs to 18 residues. V gave up 8 bases and J gave up 0 bases, with 23 bases separating them. The CDR3 here is CASAPLGPGALSGNTIYF. The CDR3 DNA reads TGTGCCAGCGCCCCCCTGGGGCCAGGGGCACTCTCTGGAAACACCATATATTTT.

The chain has TRBV7-8 and TRBJ1-5, with TRBD1 matching 8 bases. This CDR3 contains 19 residues. The germline CDR1 and CDR2 sequences are SGHVS and FQNEAQ. Trimming removed 5 bases from V and 2 bases from J; junction bases left unmatched: 17. The CDR3 loop reads CASSGGDRGIWLGNQPQHF. The CDR3 DNA is TGTGCCAGCAGCGGGGGAGACAGGGGAATATGGCTAGGCAATCAGCCCCAGCATTTT.

CDR3 sequence reads: CASSRIRDRGSTDTQYF. The CDR3 DNA sequence: TGTGCCAGCAGCCGTATAAGGGACAGGGGAAGCACAGATACGCAGTATTTT. This chain uses TRBV14 with TRBJ2-3, with 10 bases lining up with TRBD1. Germline trimming cut 4 bases from V and 0 bases from J; bases unmatched to any gene: 7. This CDR3 comprises 17 residues. Germline V gives CDR1 SGHDN, CDR2 FVKESK. Full variable domain (outside the CDR3, taken from reference TRBV14 and TRBJ2-3): EAGVTQFPSHSVIEKGQTVTLRCDPISGHDNLYWYRRVMGKEIKFLLHFVKESKQDESGMPNNRFLAERTGGTYSTLKVQPAELEDSGVYFCASSRIRDRGSTDTQYFGPGTRLTVL.

The chain links TRBV9 to TRBJ1-1; 7 nucleotides align to TRBD1. The V and J ends lost 8 bases and 0 bases, in that order; junction bases with no gene match: 16. Germline CDR1 is SGDLS and CDR2 is YYNGEE. The CDR3 contains 17 residues. CDR3 amino acids: CASSLKKGGEVNTEAFF. The CDR3 DNA sequence: TGTGCCAGTTCCCTTAAAAAAGGGGGCGAGGTGAACACTGAAGCTTTCTTT. The full variable domain, completed using reference TRBV9 and TRBJ1-1, is DSGVTQTPKHLITATGQRVTLRCSPRSGDLSVYWYQQSLDQGLQFLIQYYNGEERAKGNILERFSAQQFPDLHSELNLSSLELGDSALYFCASSLKKGGEVNTEAFFGQGTRLTVV.

This chain connects TRBV15 to TRBJ1-2, with D hard to call. This CDR3 is built from 16 residues. Trimming pared 1 base from V and 0 bases from J, leaving 12 bases between. CDR1 LNHNV and CDR2 YYDKDF come from the germline V gene (reference sequence). The CDR3 sequence is CATSRVPVEANYGYTF. CDR3 in DNA: TGTGCCACCAGCAGAGTTCCGGTGGAGGCTAACTATGGCTACACCTTC.

The chain recombines TRBV2 with TRBJ2-3; D possibly corresponds to TRBD1 (5 bases). The length of the CDR3 is 15 residues. Deletions cut 3 bases from V and 0 bases from J, with 10 bases between. The germline V gene has CDR1 SNHLY and CDR2 FYNNEI. Written as DNA, the CDR3 is TGTGCCAGCAGTGAGGACATACTTAGCACAGATACGCAGTATTTT. The encoded protein is CASSEDILSTDTQYF.

V gene TRBV2 combines with J gene TRBJ1-5; 10 bases are shared with TRBD1. The CDR3 has 15 amino acids. Per the germline V gene, CDR1 is SNHLY and CDR2 is FYNNEI. The J segment lost 5 bases and the V segment lost 6 bases, leaving 7 bases of the junction unmatched. CDR3 nucleotide sequence: TGTGCCAGCAGGGGTCCCGGGACAGGGGATCAGCCCCAGCATTTT. This codes for CASRGPGTGDQPQHF. Filled out from reference TRBV2 and TRBJ1-5, the complete variable domain reads EPEVTQTPSHQVTQMGQEVILRCVPISNHLYFYWYRQILGQKVEFLVSFYNNEISEKSEIFDDQFSVERPDGSNFTLKIRSTKLEDSAMYFCASRGPGTGDQPQHFGDGTRLSIL.

The chain employs TRBV11-2 and TRBJ2-7, with TRBD1 as a possible D gene (5 bases). The CDR3 runs to 17 residues. Germline V lookup: CDR1 SGHAT, CDR2 FQNNGV. V was trimmed by 0 bases and J by 4 bases, leaving 19 bases between them. The CDR3 loop is CASSLEWATDLRYEQYF. For the CDR3, the DNA is TGTGCCAGCAGCTTAGAATGGGCGACAGATCTCAGATACGAGCAGTACTTC.

CDR3 DNA: TGTGCCAGCAGCGGCCCCGTGGGAGGGAGGGCCGGAACCGGGGAGCTGTTTTTT. Encoded protein: CASSGPVGGRAGTGELFF. The chain couples TRBV9 to TRBJ2-2, with 7 bases lining up with TRBD2. The CDR3 runs to 18 residues. With V trimmed by 3 bases and J by 5 bases, 16 bases remained unmatched. The germline V gene has CDR1 SGDLS and CDR2 YYNGEE.

The chain combines TRBV7-9 with TRBJ2-2; a weak D match, TRBD1 (6 bases). Germline V gene lookup returns CDR1 SEHNR and CDR2 FQNEAQ (reference sequence). The CDR3 extends over 15 amino acids. V lost 3 bases to trimming and J lost 1 base, with 9 bases between them. This chain's CDR3 is CASSFGTQNTGELFF. CDR3 nucleotide sequence: TGTGCCAGCAGCTTTGGGACACAGAACACCGGGGAGCTGTTTTTT.

This chain links TRBV11-2 with TRBJ2-1; 9 bases line up with TRBD2. The V gene's germline CDR1 is SGHAT and CDR2 FQNNGV. Germline trimming cut 2 bases from V and 1 base from J; bases unmatched to any gene: 9. The CDR3 has 18 residues. CDR3 sequence (DNA): TGTGCCAGCAGCTTATCCGGACTAGCGCCTTATTCCTACAATGAGCAGTTCTTC. This translates into CASSLSGLAPYSYNEQFF.

The rearrangement links TRBV5-4 to TRBJ1-6; tentatively, D is TRBD1 (5 bases). Trimming removed 0 bases from V and 7 bases from J, with 8 bases in between. The CDR3 extends over 14 amino acids. Germline loops: CDR1 SGHNT, CDR2 YYREEE (reference sequence). CDR3 sequence reads: CASSLVGGNSPLHF. The CDR3 DNA follows: TGTGCCAGCAGCTTGGTCGGGGGGAATTCACCCCTCCACTTT.